This T cell receptor (beta chain) derives from a study of CD8+CD57+ T cells in acquired aplastic anemia. Study in general: Around 3.2 ug was the average amount of DNA from sorted CD4+ and CD8+ cells. Healthy donor CD4+ samples were sequenced to a depth that averaged approximately 9.9 million reads. Points from the study as a whole: Patients and controls shared nearly 30 CD8+ CDR3 sequences, highly expressed in patients. Between patients and controls, CD8+ Simpson's diversity did not vary significantly.

Note on this clonotype: Its antigen remains unidentified.

Genomic DNA, the template, was used for profiling of the TCR beta VDJ and CDR3. TCRdb itself ran the reads through MiXCR, one entry per CDR3 protein. Among 90,000 to 120,000 distinct CDR3 sequences listed, around half were seen once. Between the trimmed V and J ends, which lost 5 bases and 1 base, there was a span of 5 bases. Germline CDR1 KGHDR, CDR2 SFDVKD. The CDR3 is 13 residues long. This chain uses TRBV24-1 with TRBJ1-5; no reliable D call. Sequencing input: sorted CD4+, CD8+, or CD8+CD57+ T cells (not recorded which) from PBMCs. The clonotype was recovered from a human donor in good health, serving as a control. The DNA for the CDR3 is TGTGCCACCAGTGTTTCCAGCAATCAGCCCCAGCATTTT. Protein sequence: CATSVSSNQPQHF.